This entry concerns a single T cell receptor (beta chain). No antigen is known for it. This entry belongs to a study of shared clonotypes between healthy human individuals. Study-wide context: Each donor had three CD4 naive, three CD4 memory, two CD8 naive and one CD8 memory plate.

Study outcomes and limitations: It was observed that roughly 4.8% of naive CD4 clonotypes were shared across a handful of donors.

Nashville, Tennessee was home to all donors, who were Caucasian adults. The table came from immunoSEQ multiplex PCR; TCRdb's copy has only in-frame clones and leaves some out. The sample lists 1.6 million or so clones, approximately 98.5% occurring once. The receptor's source is a man aged 30 to 45 in good health. The sequencing sample was made of naive CD4+ T cells sorted from blood. As for subset: CD45RA+ positively selected.

CDR3 bases: TGTGCCAGCAGCTTATTGGGCGGGAGGACCCAAGAGACCCAGTACTTC. Its protein product is CASSLLGGRTQETQYF. The chain links TRBV7-3 to TRBJ2-5, with TRBD2 matching 8 bases. Germline CDR1 SGHTA, CDR2 FQGTGA. The trim removed 2 bases at V and 1 base at J, leaving 6 bases unmatched. The CDR3 is 16 residues long.